This TCR beta chain stems from a study of human CD4 T cells and Enterobacteriaceae. Study-wide results and caveats: Matching to same-donor CFSE-low cultures alone inferred ex vivo clonotype reactivity.

There are a few counts of this clone. Its antigen is unidentified. Clones were sequenced by immunoSEQ multiplex PCR, and TCRdb holds only the in-frame ones, with some missing. This table has just under 30,000 clones, 82% appearing once. All CD4+ cells other than CD45RA+CCR7+CD95- naive cells were sorted as memory, over 95% pure. CD8+, CD14+, CD16+, CD56+, CD19+ and CD25-bright cells were excluded before sorting. Germline V lookup: CDR1 MNHEY, CDR2 SVGAGI. The CDR3 loop spans 14 amino acids. The V gene end was trimmed by 5 bases and the J gene end by 4 bases; junction bases not matched to a gene: 4. The V call is TRBV6-5, the J call TRBJ2-3; TRBD2 matches 9 bases. The TCR was taken from a human donor in good health. Sequencing was performed on memory CD4+ T cells from blood. CDR3 in DNA: TGTGCCAGCAGTATGGCGGGAGGGTCAGATACGCAGTATTTT. It yields the protein CASSMAGGSDTQYF.